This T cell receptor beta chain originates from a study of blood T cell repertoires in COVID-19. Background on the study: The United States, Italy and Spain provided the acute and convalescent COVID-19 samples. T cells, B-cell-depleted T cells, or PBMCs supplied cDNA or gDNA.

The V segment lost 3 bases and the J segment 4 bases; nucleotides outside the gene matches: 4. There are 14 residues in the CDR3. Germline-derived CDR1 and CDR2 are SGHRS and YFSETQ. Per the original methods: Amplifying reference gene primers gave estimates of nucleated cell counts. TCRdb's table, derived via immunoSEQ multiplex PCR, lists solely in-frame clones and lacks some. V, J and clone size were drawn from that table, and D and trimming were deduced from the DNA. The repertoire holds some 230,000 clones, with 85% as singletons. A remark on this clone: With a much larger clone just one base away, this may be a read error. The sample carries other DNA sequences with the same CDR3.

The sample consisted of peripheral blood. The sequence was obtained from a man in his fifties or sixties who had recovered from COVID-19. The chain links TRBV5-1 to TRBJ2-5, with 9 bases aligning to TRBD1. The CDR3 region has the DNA TGCGCCAGCAGCTCACAGGGGGCGGGAGAGACCCAGTACTTC. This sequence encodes CASSSQGAGETQYF.